Below, 6 T cell receptor beta chains from the same sample are listed, as sequenced in a study of T cells in narcolepsy. Assay used: immunoSEQ multiplex PCR; TCRdb lists only in-frame clones, some missing. The repertoire holds about 10,000 clones, with 60% to 80% as singletons. The specimen was CD45RA- memory CD8+ T cells from PBMCs. The receptor set was obtained from a human donor with narcolepsy.

By share, this clone counts as medium-sized. In the same sample, other DNA sequences code for this CDR3. The genes are TRBV5-1 and TRBJ1-1; 7 bases match TRBD1. The J segment lost 4 bases and the V segment lost 0 bases, leaving 6 bases of the junction unmatched. Germline CDR1 SGHRS, CDR2 YFSETQ. The CDR3 contains 15 residues. CDR3 sequence reads: CASSLEAGGITEAFF. CDR3 nucleotides: TGCGCCAGCAGCTTGGAGGCAGGGGGTATCACTGAAGCTTTCTTT.

The chain is built from TRBV28 and TRBJ2-5; no clear D. The germline V and J ends were trimmed by 5 bases and 5 bases, with 18 bases remaining between them. Germline loops: CDR1 MDHEN, CDR2 SYDVKM. The CDR3 loop spans 15 amino acids. The CDR3 loop reads CASSQLTWDWETQYF. CDR3 in DNA: TGTGCCAGCAGTCAACTGACCTGGGATTGGGAGACCCAGTACTTC. Full variable domain (outside the CDR3, taken from reference TRBV28 and TRBJ2-5): DVKVTQSSRYLVKRTGEKVFLECVQDMDHENMFWYRQDPGLGLRLIYFSYDVKMKEKGDIPEGYSVSREKKERFSLILESASTNQTSMYLCASSQLTWDWETQYFGPGTRLLVL.

The chain links TRBV5-4 to TRBJ2-3; D is uncertain. The CDR3 length is 14 residues. V gave up 2 bases and J gave up 3 bases, with 10 bases separating them. The V gene's germline CDR1 is SGHNT and CDR2 YYREEE (reference sequence). The CDR3: CASSFFTETDTQYF. For the CDR3, the DNA is TGTGCCAGCAGCTTCTTTACGGAAACAGATACGCAGTATTTT.

The chain combines TRBV6-6 with TRBJ2-7; TRBD2 agrees at 11 bases. J lost 5 bases, V lost 6 bases, and 9 bases had no gene match. Germline V gene data show CDR1 as MNHNY and CDR2 as SVGAGI (reference sequence). The CDR3 is made up of 15 amino acids. CDR3 sequence: CASSHTSGSIHEQYF. CDR3 DNA sequence: TGTGCCAGCAGCCACACTAGCGGGAGTATCCACGAGCAGTACTTC.

This clone has only a few counts. V is TRBV7-6 and J is TRBJ1-4, with D possibly TRBD1 on 6 matching bases. There are 14 residues in the CDR3. Trimming stripped 4 bases from V and 7 bases from J, with 13 bases between. In germline, CDR1 is SGHVS, CDR2 FNYEAQ. This CDR3 reads CASSSGTKGEKLFF. The CDR3 DNA reads TGTGCCAGCAGCTCGGGGACAAAGGGTGAAAAACTGTTTTTT.

This clone showed up just once. The chain couples TRBV7-9 to TRBJ2-7; D is perhaps TRBD2 (6 bases). The CDR3 covers 14 residues. Trimming took 5 bases from V and 2 from J, leaving 13 bases between them. Germline V gene data show CDR1 as SEHNR and CDR2 as FQNEAQ (reference sequence). In nucleotides, the CDR3 is TGTGCCAGCAGCCCGCGGGACGGAACCTACGAGCAGTACTTC. Amino acid sequence: CASSPRDGTYEQYF.